This TCR beta chain was found in a study of blood T cell repertoires in COVID-19. Study information: There were acute and convalescent COVID-19 samples, and they came from the United States, Italy and Spain. Nucleic acid was either cDNA or gDNA, and it came from T cells, B-cell-depleted T cells, or PBMCs.

Original analysis: Amplification of reference gene primers provided the estimated nucleated cell counts. Using immunoSEQ multiplex PCR, the repertoire was profiled, and TCRdb retains in-frame clones only, with some absent. V, J and clone size were drawn from that table, and D and trimming were deduced from the DNA. Among some 170,000 clones listed, more than 80% were seen once. Looked up from germline, CDR1 is SNHLY and CDR2 is FYNNEI. The CDR3 covers 13 residues. V lost 8 bases and J 8 bases, leaving 15 bases between the germline ends. Sequenced input: peripheral blood. The chain combines TRBV2 with TRBJ1-4; TRBD1 is a possible D gene (5 bases). This sequence originates from a human donor in a cohort sampled during active COVID-19. CDR3 region: CASSGRVEEKLFF. CDR3 DNA: TGTGCCAGCTCGGGCAGGGTCGAAGAAAAACTGTTTTTT.